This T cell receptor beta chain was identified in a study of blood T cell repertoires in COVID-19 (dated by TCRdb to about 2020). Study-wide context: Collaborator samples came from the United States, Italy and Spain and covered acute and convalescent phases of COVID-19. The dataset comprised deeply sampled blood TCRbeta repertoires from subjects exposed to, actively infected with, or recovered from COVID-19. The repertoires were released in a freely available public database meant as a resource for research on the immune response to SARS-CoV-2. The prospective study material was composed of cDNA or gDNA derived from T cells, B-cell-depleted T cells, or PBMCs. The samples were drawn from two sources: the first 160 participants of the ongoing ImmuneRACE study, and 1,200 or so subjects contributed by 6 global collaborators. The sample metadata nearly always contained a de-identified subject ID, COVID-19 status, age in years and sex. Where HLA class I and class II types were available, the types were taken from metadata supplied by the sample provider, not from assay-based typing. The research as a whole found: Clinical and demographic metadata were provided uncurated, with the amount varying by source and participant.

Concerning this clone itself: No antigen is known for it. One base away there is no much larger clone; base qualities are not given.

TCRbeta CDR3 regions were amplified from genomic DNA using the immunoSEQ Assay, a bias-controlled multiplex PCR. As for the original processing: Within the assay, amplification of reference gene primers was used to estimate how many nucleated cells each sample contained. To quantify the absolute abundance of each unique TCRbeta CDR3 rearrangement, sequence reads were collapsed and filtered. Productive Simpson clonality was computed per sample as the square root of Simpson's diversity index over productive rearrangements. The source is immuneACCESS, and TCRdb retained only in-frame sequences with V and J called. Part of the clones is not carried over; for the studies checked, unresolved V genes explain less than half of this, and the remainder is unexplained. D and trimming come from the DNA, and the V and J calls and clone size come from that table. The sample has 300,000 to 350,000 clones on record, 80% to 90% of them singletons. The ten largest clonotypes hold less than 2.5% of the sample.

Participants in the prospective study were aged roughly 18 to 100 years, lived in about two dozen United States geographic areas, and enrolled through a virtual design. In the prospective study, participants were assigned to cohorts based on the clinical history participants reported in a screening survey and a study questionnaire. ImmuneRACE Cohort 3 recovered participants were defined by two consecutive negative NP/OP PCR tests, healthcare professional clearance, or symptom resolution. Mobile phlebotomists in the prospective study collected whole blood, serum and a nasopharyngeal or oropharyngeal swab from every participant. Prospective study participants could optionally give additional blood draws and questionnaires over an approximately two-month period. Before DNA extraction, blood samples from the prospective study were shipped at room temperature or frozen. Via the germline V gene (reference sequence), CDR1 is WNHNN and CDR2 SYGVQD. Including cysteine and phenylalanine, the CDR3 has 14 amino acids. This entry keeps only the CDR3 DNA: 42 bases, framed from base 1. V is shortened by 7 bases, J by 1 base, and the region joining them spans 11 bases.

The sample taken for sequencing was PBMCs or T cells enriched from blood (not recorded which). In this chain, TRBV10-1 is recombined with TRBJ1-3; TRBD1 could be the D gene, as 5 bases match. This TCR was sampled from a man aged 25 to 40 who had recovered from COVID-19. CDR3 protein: CASTTGESGNTIYF. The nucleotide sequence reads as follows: TGCGCCAGCACCACAGGAGAATCTGGAAACACCATATATTTT.